This TCR beta chain was profiled in a study of OX40 agonist ivuxolimab in advanced cancers. Overall study: Patients were given ivuxolimab, an antibody that agonizes OX40 (CD134).

CDR1 and CDR2 (germline): SGHRS, YFSETQ. The CDR3 spans 13 residues. Losses at the gene ends were 4 bases for V and 4 bases for J; bases not matched to a gene: 4. Produced via immunoSEQ multiplex PCR; TCRdb's table is partial and in-frame only. The sample consists of 76,000 or so clones, 85% of them appearing once. The sample here was CD4+ or CD8+ T cells sorted from blood, taken in a trial of the OX40 agonist ivuxolimab. The receptor was derived from an adult with an advanced solid tumor such as melanoma, head and neck, liver or kidney cancer. The chain combines TRBV5-1 with TRBJ1-2, with TRBD1 identical over 7 bases. CDR3 nucleotides: TGCGCCAGCAGCCTGACAGGGCCCTATGGCTACACCTTC. As protein: CASSLTGPYGYTF.